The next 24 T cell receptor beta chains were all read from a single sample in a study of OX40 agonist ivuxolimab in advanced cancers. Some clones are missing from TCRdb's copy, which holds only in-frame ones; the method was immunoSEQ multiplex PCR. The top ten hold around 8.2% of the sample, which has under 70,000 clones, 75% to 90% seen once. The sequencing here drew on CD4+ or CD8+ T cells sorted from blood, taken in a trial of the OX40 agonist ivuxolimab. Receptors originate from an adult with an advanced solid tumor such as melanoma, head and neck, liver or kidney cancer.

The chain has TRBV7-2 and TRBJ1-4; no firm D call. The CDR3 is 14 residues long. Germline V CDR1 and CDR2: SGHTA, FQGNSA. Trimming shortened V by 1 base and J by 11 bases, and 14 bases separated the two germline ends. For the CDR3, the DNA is TGTGCCAGCAGCTTAGAGGCAGCCTTAGGGAAACTGTTTTTT. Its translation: CASSLEAALGKLFF.

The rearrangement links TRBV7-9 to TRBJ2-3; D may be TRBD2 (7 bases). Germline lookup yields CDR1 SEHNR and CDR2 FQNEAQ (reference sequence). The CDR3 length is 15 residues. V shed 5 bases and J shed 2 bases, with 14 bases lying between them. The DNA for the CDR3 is TGTGCCAGCAGCCCTCTTGGGGGGGCCACAGATACGCAGTATTTT. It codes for CASSPLGGATDTQYF. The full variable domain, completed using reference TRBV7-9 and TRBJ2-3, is DTGVSQNPRHKITKRGQNVTFRCDPISEHNRLYWYRQTLGQGPEFLTYFQNEAQLEKSRLLSDRFSAERPKGSFSTLEIQRTEQGDSAMYLCASSPLGGATDTQYFGPGTRLTVL.

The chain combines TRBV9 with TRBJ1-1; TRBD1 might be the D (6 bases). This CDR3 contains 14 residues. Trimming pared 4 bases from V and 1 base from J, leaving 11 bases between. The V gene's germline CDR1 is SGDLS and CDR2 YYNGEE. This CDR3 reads CASSSQTGNTEAFF. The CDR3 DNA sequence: TGTGCCAGCAGCTCCCAGACAGGGAACACTGAAGCTTTCTTT.

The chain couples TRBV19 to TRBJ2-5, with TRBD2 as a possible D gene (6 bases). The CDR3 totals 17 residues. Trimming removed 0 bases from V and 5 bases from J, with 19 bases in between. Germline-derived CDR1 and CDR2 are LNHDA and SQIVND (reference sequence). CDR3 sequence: CASSIDQAGPTGETQYF. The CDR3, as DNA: TGTGCCAGTAGTATAGATCAGGCGGGGCCCACTGGGGAGACCCAGTACTTC. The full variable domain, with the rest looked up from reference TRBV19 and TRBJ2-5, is DGGITQSPKYLFRKEGQNVTLSCEQNLNHDAMYWYRQDPGQGLRLIYYSQIVNDFQKGDIAEGYSVSREKKESFPLTVTSAQKNPTAFYLCASSIDQAGPTGETQYFGPGTRLLVL.

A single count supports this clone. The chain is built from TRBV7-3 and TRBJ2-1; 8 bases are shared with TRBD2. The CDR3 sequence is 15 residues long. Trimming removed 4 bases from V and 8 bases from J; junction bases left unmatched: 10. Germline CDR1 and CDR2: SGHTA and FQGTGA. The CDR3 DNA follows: TGTGCCAGCAGCTCCTCGGGGGGGCCGAAGTATGAGCAGTTCTTC. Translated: CASSSSGGPKYEQFF.

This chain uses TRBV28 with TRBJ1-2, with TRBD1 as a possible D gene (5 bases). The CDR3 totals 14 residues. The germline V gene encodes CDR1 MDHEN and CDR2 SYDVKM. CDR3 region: CAAGLGGTNYGYTF. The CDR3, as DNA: TGTGCGGCCGGGCTTGGGGGGACTAACTATGGCTACACCTTC.

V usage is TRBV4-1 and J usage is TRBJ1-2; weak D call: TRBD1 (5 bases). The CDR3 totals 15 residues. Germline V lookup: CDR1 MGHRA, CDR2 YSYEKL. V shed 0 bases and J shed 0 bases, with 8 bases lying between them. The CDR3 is CASSQEVTANYGYTF. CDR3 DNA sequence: TGCGCCAGCAGCCAAGAAGTGACAGCTAACTATGGCTACACCTTC.

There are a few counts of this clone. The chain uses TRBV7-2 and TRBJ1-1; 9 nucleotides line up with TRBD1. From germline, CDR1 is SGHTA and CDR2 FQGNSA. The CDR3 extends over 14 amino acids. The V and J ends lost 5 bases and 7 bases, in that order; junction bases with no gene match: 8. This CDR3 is CASSLLQGAGEAFF. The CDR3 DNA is TGTGCCAGCAGCCTTTTACAGGGGGCTGGTGAAGCTTTCTTT.

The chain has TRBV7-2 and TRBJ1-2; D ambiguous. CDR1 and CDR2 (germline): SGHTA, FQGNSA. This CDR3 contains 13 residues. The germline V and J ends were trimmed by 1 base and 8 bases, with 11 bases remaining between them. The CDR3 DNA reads TGTGCCAGCAGCTTAGGGGAGGAACGGGGCTACACCTTC. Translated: CASSLGEERGYTF.

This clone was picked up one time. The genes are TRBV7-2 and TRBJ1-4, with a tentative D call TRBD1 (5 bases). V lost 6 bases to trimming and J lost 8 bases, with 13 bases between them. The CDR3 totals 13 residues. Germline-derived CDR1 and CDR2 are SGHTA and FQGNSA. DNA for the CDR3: TGTGCCAGCAGTCCAGCTGGGGCGGAAAAACTGTTTTTT. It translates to CASSPAGAEKLFF.

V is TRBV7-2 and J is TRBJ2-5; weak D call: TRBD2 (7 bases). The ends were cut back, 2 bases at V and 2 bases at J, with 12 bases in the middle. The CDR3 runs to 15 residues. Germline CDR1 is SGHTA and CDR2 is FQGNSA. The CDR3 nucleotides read TGTGCCAGCAGCTTACGCGGGGGCCGACAAGAGACCCAGTACTTC. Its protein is CASSLRGGRQETQYF.

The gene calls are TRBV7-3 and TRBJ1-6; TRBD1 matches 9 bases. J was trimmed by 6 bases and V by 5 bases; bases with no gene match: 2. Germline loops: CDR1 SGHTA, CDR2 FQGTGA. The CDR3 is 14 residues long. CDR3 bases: TGTGCCAGCAGCCTGGACAGGGGTAATTCACCCCTCCACTTT. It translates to CASSLDRGNSPLHF. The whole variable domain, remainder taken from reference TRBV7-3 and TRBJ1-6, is GAGVSQTPSNKVTEKGKYVELRCDPISGHTALYWYRQSLGQGPEFLIYFQGTGAADDSGLPNDRFFAVRPEGSVSTLKIQRTERGDSAVYLCASSLDRGNSPLHFGNGTRLTVT.

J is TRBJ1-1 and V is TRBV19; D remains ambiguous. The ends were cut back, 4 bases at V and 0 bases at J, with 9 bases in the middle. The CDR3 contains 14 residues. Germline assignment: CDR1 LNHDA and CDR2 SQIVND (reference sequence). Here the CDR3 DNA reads TGTGCCAGTAGTACCCAGACCCTGAACACTGAAGCTTTCTTT. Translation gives CASSTQTLNTEAFF.

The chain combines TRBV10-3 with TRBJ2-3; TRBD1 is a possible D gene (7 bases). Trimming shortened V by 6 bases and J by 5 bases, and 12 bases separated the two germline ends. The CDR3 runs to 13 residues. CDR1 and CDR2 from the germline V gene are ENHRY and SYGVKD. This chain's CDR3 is CAIRAGGIDTQYF. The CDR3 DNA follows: TGTGCCATCAGGGCAGGGGGGATAGATACGCAGTATTTT.

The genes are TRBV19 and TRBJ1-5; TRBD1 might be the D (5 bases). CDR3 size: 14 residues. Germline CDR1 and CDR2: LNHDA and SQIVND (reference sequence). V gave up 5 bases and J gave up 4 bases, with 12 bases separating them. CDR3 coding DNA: TGTGCCAGTAGTTCCGGGACCTTTAATCAGCCCCAGCATTTT. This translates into CASSSGTFNQPQHF.

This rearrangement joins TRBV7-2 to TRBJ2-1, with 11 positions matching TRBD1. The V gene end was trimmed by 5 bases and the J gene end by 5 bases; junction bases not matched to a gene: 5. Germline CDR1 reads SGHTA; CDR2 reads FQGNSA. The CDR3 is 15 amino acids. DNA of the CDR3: TGTGCCAGCAGCCATAGGACAGGGGGCCACAATGAGCAGTTCTTC. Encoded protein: CASSHRTGGHNEQFF.

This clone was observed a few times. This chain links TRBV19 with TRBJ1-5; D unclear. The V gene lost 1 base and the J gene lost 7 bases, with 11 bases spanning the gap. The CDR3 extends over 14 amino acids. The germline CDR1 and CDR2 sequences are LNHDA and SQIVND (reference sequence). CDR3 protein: CASSIGKYGQPQHF. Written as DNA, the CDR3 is TGTGCCAGTAGTATAGGGAAGTATGGACAGCCCCAGCATTTT.

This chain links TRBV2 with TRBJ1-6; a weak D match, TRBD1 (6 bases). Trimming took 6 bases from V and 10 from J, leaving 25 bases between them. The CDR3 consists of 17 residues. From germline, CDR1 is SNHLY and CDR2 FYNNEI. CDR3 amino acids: CASSRTYNREVVSPLHF. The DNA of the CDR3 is TGTGCCAGCAGCAGAACCTATAACAGGGAAGTGGTGTCACCCCTCCACTTT.

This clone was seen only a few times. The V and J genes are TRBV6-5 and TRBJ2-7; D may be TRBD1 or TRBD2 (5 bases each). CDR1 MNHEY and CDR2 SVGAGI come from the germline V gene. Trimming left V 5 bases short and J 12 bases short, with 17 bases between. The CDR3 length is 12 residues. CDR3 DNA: TGTGCCAGCAGTCCCGGGGTGGGGGATCCGTACTTC. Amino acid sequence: CASSPGVGDPYF.

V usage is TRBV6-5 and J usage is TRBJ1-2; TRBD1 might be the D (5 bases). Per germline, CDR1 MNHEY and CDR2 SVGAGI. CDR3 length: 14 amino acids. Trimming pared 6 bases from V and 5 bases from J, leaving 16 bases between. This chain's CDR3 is CASSRQSSLYGYTF. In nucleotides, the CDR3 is TGTGCCAGCAGCCGACAGTCGTCCCTTTATGGCTACACCTTC.

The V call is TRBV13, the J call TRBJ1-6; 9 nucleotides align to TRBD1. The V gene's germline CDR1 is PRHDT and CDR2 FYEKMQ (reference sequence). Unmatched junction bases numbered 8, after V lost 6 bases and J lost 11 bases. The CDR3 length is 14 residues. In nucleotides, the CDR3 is TGTGCCAGCAGGTCCGGGACAGGGACGGCACCCCTCCACTTT. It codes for CASRSGTGTAPLHF.

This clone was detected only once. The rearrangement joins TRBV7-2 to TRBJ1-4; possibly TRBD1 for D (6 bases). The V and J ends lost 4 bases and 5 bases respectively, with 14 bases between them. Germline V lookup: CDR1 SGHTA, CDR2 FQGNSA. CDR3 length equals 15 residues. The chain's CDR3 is CASSYTGFGNEKLFF. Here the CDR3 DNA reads TGTGCCAGCAGCTACACAGGGTTTGGAAATGAAAAACTGTTTTTT.

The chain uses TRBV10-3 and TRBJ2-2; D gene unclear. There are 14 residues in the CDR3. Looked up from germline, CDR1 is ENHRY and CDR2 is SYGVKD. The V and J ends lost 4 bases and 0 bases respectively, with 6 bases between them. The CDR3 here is CAISGEANTGELFF. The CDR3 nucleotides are TGTGCCATCAGTGGTGAAGCGAACACCGGGGAGCTGTTTTTT.

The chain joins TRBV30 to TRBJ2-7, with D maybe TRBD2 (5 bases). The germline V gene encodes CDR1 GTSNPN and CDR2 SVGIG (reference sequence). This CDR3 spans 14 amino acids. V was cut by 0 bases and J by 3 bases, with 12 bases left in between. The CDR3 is CAWSVVGGGYEQYF. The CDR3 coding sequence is TGTGCCTGGAGTGTAGTCGGCGGAGGCTACGAGCAGTACTTC.